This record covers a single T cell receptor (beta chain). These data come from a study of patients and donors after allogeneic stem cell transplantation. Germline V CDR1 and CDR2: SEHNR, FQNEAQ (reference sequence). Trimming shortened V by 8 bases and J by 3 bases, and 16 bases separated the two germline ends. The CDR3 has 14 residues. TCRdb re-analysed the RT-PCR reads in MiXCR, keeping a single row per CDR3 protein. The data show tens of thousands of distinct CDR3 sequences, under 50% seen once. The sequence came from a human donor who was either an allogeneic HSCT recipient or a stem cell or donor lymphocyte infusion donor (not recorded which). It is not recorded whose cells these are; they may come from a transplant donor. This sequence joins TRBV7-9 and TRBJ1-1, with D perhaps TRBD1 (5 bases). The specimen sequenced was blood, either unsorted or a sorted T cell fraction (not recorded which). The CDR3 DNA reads TGTGCCAGCGAGCGAGGGGAGTGGGACACTGAAGCTTTCTTT. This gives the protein CASERGEWDTEAFF.